The 25 T cell receptor beta chains below were found in one sample sequenced in a study of blood T cell repertoires in COVID-19. The data were produced by immunoSEQ multiplex PCR, yet TCRdb's version contains in-frame clones alone and is incomplete. The sample lists 400,000 to 500,000 clones, over 75% occurring once. Material: PBMCs or T cells enriched from blood (not recorded which). The receptors come from a young woman who had been exposed to COVID-19.

J is TRBJ2-1 and V is TRBV19; TRBD1 matches 8 bases. The CDR3 loop spans 13 amino acids. Trimming removed 8 bases from V and 12 bases from J; junction bases left unmatched: 12. The germline V gene has CDR1 LNHDA and CDR2 SQIVND (reference sequence). In DNA form, the CDR3 reads TGTGCCAGTGCCCCCCAGACAGGGGCAACGCAGTTCTTC. Translated: CASAPQTGATQFF.

The gene calls are TRBV5-6 and TRBJ2-5; 7 bases align to TRBD1. The CDR3 loop spans 15 amino acids. The germline gives CDR1 SGHDT, CDR2 YYEEEE. The J segment lost 1 base and the V segment lost 3 bases, leaving 6 bases of the junction unmatched. For the CDR3, the DNA is TGTGCCAGCAGCTCACCCGGGACAGCCCAAGAGACCCAGTACTTC. Encoded protein: CASSSPGTAQETQYF.

The CDR3 DNA follows: TGTGCCAGCAGTGAACGGGGACAGGGGTCCTACGAGCAGTACTTC. Its translation is CASSERGQGSYEQYF. The chain is built from TRBV2 and TRBJ2-7; 10 bases match TRBD1. From germline, CDR1 is SNHLY and CDR2 FYNNEI. This CDR3 is 15 amino acids long. V shed 2 bases and J 1 base; nucleotides not matched to a gene: 2.

This chain joins TRBV6-2 or TRBV6-3 and TRBJ2-7; no reliable D call. CDR1 and CDR2 from the germline V gene are MNHEY and SVGEGT. The CDR3 consists of 16 residues. Trimming removed 2 bases at V and 2 bases at J, with 16 bases between. CDR3 loop: CASSYNVGSPPYEQYF. CDR3 DNA sequence: TGTGCCAGCAGTTACAATGTGGGCAGTCCCCCCTACGAGCAGTACTTC.

The chain has TRBV2 and TRBJ2-3; tentative D call: TRBD1 (6 bases). CDR1 is SNHLY, CDR2 FYNNEI, per germline. The CDR3 runs to 15 residues. Trimming pared 7 bases from V and 5 bases from J, leaving 19 bases between. CDR3 nucleotides: TGTGCCAGCATAGAGGGGCGAGGGGGTGGAGATACGCAGTATTTT. Residues: CASIEGRGGGDTQYF.

V gene TRBV7-3 combines with J gene TRBJ2-3, with 9 bases matching TRBD2. Germline loops: CDR1 SGHTA, CDR2 FQGTGA. This CDR3 has 16 residues. V dropped 5 bases and J dropped 4; count of bases not matched to a gene: 10. Here the CDR3 reads CASSPHGGGGPDTQYF. The CDR3 region has the DNA TGTGCCAGCAGCCCTCATGGCGGGGGGGGCCCAGATACGCAGTATTTT.

This clone has only one observation. V is TRBV28 and J is TRBJ2-2; D is perhaps TRBD1 (6 bases). The CDR3 has 14 amino acids. CDR1 and CDR2 from the germline V gene are MDHEN and SYDVKM. Trimming removed 5 bases at V and 1 base at J, with 8 bases between. The CDR3 is CASSRDKNTGELFF. The DNA of the CDR3 is TGTGCCAGCAGTCGGGACAAGAACACCGGGGAGCTGTTTTTT.

The V gene is TRBV5-8, the J gene TRBJ1-3; no reliable D call. The germline V and J ends were trimmed by 1 base and 0 bases, with 14 bases remaining between them. This CDR3 comprises 17 residues. Germline lookup yields CDR1 SGHTS and CDR2 YDEGEE. CDR3 protein: CASSLRVWRDSGNTIYF. The CDR3 DNA sequence: TGTGCCAGCAGCTTGAGGGTTTGGAGGGACTCTGGAAACACCATATATTTT.

The J gene is TRBJ1-3, the V gene TRBV3-1 (or the pseudogene TRBV3-2); 7 nucleotides line up with TRBD1. This CDR3 comprises 15 residues. The V gene end was trimmed by 1 base and the J gene end by 2 bases; junction bases not matched to a gene: 2. Per the germline V gene, CDR1 is LGHDT and CDR2 is YNNKEL (reference sequence). CDR3 sequence (DNA): TGTGCCAGCAGCCAAGCCGACAGGGCTGGAAACACCATATATTTT. Translating it yields CASSQADRAGNTIYF.

The genes are TRBV4-1 and TRBJ1-2; no clear D. V was shortened by 2 bases and J by 1 base, with 23 bases between the two germline ends. The CDR3 spans 19 residues. Germline V CDR1 and CDR2: MGHRA, YSYEKL. In DNA form, the CDR3 reads TGCGCCAGCAGCCAATCTCCCCATCCTATAGGAGGTCATAACTATGGCTACACCTTC. Protein: CASSQSPHPIGGHNYGYTF.

The chain combines TRBV2 with TRBJ1-2; weak D call: TRBD1 (5 bases). This CDR3 contains 12 residues. Deletions cut 8 bases from V and 8 bases from J, with 15 bases between. Germline lookup yields CDR1 SNHLY and CDR2 FYNNEI. CDR3: CASEQVRYGYTF. The CDR3 DNA reads as TGTGCCAGCGAACAGGTCAGGTACGGCTACACCTTC.

The gene calls are TRBV29-1 and TRBJ2-1; 15 nucleotides agree with TRBD2. With V trimmed by 1 base and J by 9 bases, 10 bases remained unmatched. The CDR3 sequence is 17 residues long. Germline loops: CDR1 SQVTM, CDR2 ANQGSEA. CDR3: CSVEGTKGLAGGPEQFF. Here the CDR3 DNA reads TGCAGCGTTGAAGGTACTAAAGGACTAGCGGGAGGGCCTGAGCAGTTCTTC.

The chain uses TRBV19 and TRBJ1-5; D call uncertain. This CDR3 contains 11 residues. With 10 bases removed from V and 6 bases from J, the gap between germline ends came to 10 bases. Germline V gene data show CDR1 as LNHDA and CDR2 as SQIVND (reference sequence). DNA of the CDR3: TGTGCCACCGGGAGGGTTCAGCCCCAGCATTTT. Encoded protein: CATGRVQPQHF.

This clone was seen just once. The V call is TRBV29-1, the J call TRBJ1-2; 7 bases align to TRBD1. In germline, CDR1 is SQVTM, CDR2 ANQGSEA. V trimming: 7 bases; J trimming: 8 bases; junction bases outside the gene matches: 10. The CDR3 contains 12 residues. The CDR3 DNA reads as TGCAGCGCCTCCGGGACAGCGAGCGGCTACACCTTC. It specifies CSASGTASGYTF.

This rearrangement joins TRBV18 to TRBJ2-2, with 10 bases fitting TRBD1. CDR1 is KGHSH, CDR2 LQKENI, per germline. This CDR3 has 14 residues. V dropped 4 bases and J dropped 4; count of bases not matched to a gene: 0. The CDR3 DNA reads as TGTGCCAGCTCACGGGACAGGGGCACCGGGGAGCTGTTTTTT. This codes for CASSRDRGTGELFF.

This clone has more than one count but fewer than ten. The chain carries TRBV4-2 and TRBJ2-7; D may be TRBD2 (6 bases). Trimming took off 0 bases at V and 9 bases at J, with 12 bases between the two ends. CDR3 length equals 13 residues. Germline CDR1 is LGHNA and CDR2 is YNFKEQ. This chain's CDR3 is CASSQDLGRSQYF. CDR3 nucleotide sequence: TGTGCCAGCAGCCAAGATCTCGGGAGATCGCAGTACTTC.

This clone was found a few times. The J gene is TRBJ2-7, the V gene TRBV7-2, with a tentative D call TRBD2 (7 bases). Deletions cut 0 bases from V and 1 base from J, with 10 bases between. Germline loops: CDR1 SGHTA, CDR2 FQGNSA. The CDR3 length is 15 residues. The CDR3 loop is CASSLAGGRSYEQYF. The DNA for the CDR3 is TGTGCCAGCAGCTTAGCGGGGGGGCGATCCTACGAGCAGTACTTC.

The rearrangement links TRBV7-8 to TRBJ2-3, with 9 bases fitting TRBD2. This CDR3 is 16 amino acids long. V lost 5 bases and J lost 4; bases outside the gene matches: 10. Germline V gives CDR1 SGHVS, CDR2 FQNEAQ. In DNA, the CDR3 is TGTGCCAGCAGCAGGGAAGCGGGAGGTATGGCAGATACGCAGTATTTT. Translation: CASSREAGGMADTQYF.

The chain carries TRBV7-8 and TRBJ2-5; a weak D match, TRBD1 (6 bases). The germline CDR1 and CDR2 sequences are SGHVS and FQNEAQ. V lost 5 bases, J lost 1 base, and 11 bases lay in between. The CDR3 totals 14 residues. The CDR3 reads CASSAQGIQETQYF. CDR3 coding DNA: TGTGCCAGCAGCGCGCAGGGGATCCAAGAGACCCAGTACTTC.

This clone has a handful of counts. The V gene is TRBV28, the J gene TRBJ1-5; possibly TRBD1 for D (6 bases). CDR1 is MDHEN and CDR2 is SYDVKM in the germline V gene. The CDR3 has 16 amino acids. V dropped 7 bases and J dropped 0 bases, with 16 bases sitting between them. Written as DNA, the CDR3 is TGTGCCAGCAACCAGGGGAGGGGGTATAGCAATCAGCCCCAGCATTTT. Its protein is CASNQGRGYSNQPQHF.

V and J are TRBV30 and TRBJ2-6, with D maybe TRBD2 (6 bases). CDR1 is GTSNPN and CDR2 is SVGIG in the germline V gene (reference sequence). Between the trimmed V and J ends, which lost 2 bases and 0 bases, there was a span of 17 bases. The CDR3 extends over 18 amino acids. The CDR3 sequence is CAWSRELASPSGANVLTF. Here the CDR3 DNA reads TGTGCCTGGAGTAGGGAACTAGCCTCTCCCTCTGGGGCCAACGTCCTGACTTTC.

The V call is TRBV28, the J call TRBJ2-7; 9 bases match TRBD2. The CDR3 length is 17 residues. The V gene end was trimmed by 3 bases and the J gene end by 0 bases; junction bases not matched to a gene: 9. Germline V lookup: CDR1 MDHEN, CDR2 SYDVKM. CDR3 nucleotides: TGTGCCAGCAGTTTTTCCTCGGATAGCGGGAGCTCCTACGAGCAGTACTTC. It yields the protein CASSFSSDSGSSYEQYF.

The chain joins TRBV28 to TRBJ2-2; TRBD2 aligns across 11 bases. This CDR3 has 15 residues. Germline V gives CDR1 MDHEN, CDR2 SYDVKM. Germline trimming cut 6 bases from V and 4 bases from J; bases unmatched to any gene: 4. Here the CDR3 DNA reads TGTGCCAGCAGCATAGCGGGAGGGCTCACCGGGGAGCTGTTTTTT. Protein sequence: CASSIAGGLTGELFF.

This chain uses TRBV10-3 with TRBJ2-2; D unclear. The length of the CDR3 is 12 residues. CDR1 is ENHRY, CDR2 SYGVKD, per germline. Trimming cost V 0 bases and J 6 bases, with 2 bases left between them. The CDR3 region has the DNA TGTGCCATCAGTGAGTCCTCCGGGGAGCTGTTTTTT. Protein: CAISESSGELFF.

This chain connects TRBV5-4 to TRBJ1-2, with TRBD1 matching 7 bases. The CDR3 covers 16 residues. CDR1 is SGHNT, CDR2 YYREEE, per germline (reference sequence). Trimming removed 4 bases from V and 0 bases from J; junction bases left unmatched: 9. The CDR3 loop reads CASSPAPGQSNYGYTF. The DNA for the CDR3 is TGTGCCAGCAGCCCAGCCCCGGGACAGTCTAACTATGGCTACACCTTC.